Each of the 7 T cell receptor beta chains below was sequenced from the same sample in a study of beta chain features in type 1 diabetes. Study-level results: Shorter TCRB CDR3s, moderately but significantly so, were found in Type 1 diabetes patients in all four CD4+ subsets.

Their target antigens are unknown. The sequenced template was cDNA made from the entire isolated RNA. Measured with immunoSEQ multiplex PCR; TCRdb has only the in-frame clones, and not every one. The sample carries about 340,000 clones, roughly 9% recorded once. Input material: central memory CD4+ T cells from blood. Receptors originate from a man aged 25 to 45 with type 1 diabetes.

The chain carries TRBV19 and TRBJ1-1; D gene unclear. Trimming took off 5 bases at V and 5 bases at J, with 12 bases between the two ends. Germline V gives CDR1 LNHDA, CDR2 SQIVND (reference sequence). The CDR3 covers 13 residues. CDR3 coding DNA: TGTGCCAGTAGTCCCCCCCGGGAGACTGAAGCTTTCTTT. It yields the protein CASSPPRETEAFF.

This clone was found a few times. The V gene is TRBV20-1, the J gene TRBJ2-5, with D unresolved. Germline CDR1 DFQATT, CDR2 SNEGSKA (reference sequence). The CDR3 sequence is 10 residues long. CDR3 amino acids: CSPSEETQYF. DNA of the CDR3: TGCAGCCCAAGTGAGGAGACCCAGTACTTC.

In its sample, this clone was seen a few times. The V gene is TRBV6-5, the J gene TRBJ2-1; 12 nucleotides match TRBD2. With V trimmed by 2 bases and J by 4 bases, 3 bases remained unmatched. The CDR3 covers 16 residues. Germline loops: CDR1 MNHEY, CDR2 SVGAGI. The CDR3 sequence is CASSYPLAGGYNEQFF. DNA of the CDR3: TGTGCCAGCAGTTACCCCCTAGCGGGAGGGTACAATGAGCAGTTCTTC.

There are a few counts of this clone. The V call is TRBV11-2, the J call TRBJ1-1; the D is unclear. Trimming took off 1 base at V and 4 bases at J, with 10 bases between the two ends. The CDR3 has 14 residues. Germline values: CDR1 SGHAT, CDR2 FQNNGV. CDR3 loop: CASSLGQTGTEAFF. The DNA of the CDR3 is TGTGCCAGCAGCTTAGGGCAAACGGGCACTGAAGCTTTCTTT. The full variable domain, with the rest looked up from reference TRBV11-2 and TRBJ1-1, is EAGVAQSPRYKIIEKRQSVAFWCNPISGHATLYWYQQILGQGPKLLIQFQNNGVVDDSQLPKDRFSAERLKGVDSTLKIQPAKLEDSAVYLCASSLGQTGTEAFFGQGTRLTVV.

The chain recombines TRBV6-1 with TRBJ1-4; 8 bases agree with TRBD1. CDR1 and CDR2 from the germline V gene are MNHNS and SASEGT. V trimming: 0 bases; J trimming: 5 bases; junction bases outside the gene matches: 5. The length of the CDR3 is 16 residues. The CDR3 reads CASSEAKDRENEKLFF. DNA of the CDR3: TGTGCCAGCAGTGAAGCGAAGGACAGGGAAAATGAAAAACTGTTTTTT.

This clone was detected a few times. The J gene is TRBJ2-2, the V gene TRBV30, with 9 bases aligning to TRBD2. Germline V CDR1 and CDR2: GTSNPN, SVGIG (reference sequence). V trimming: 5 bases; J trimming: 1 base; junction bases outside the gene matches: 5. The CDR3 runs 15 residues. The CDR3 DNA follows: TGTGCCTGGGGGGGACTAGCTGGGAACACCGGGGAGCTGTTTTTT. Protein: CAWGGLAGNTGELFF.

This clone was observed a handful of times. The CDR3 DNA follows: TGTGCCAGCAGTTCACTGGCGGGGGGGCGGTTTGGTGAGCAGTTCTTC. Its protein is CASSSLAGGRFGEQFF. The V gene is TRBV27, the J gene TRBJ2-1; 9 nucleotides align to TRBD2. V trimming: 4 bases; J trimming: 9 bases; junction bases outside the gene matches: 13. In germline, CDR1 is MNHEY, CDR2 SMNVEV (reference sequence). The CDR3 is 16 residues long.